The entry below describes one T cell receptor beta chain. The antigen is undetermined. TCRdb re-called the reads with MiXCR, one entry per CDR3 protein. The sample holds 300,000 or so distinct CDR3 sequences; about 25% are singletons and the top ten take 13%. The data were obtained in a study of T cell repertoires in cytomegalovirus infection. The V end was cut by 0 bases, the J end by 1 base, with 13 bases between. Germline loops: CDR1 SGDLS, CDR2 YYNGEE. CDR3 size: 16 residues. The sample in question was cultured PBMCs, obtained from culture after CMV antigen stimulation. The chain links TRBV9 to TRBJ1-1; D gene unclear. This clonotype originated in a human donor in good health (CMV status not recorded). Some clones in this sample may be carry-over from other donors' samples. The CDR3 bases are TGTGCCAGCAGCGTAGTTGCGGCGCCTCGGAACACTGAAGCTTTCTTT. Translation: CASSVVAAPRNTEAFF. The full variable domain, its missing parts supplied by reference TRBV9 and TRBJ1-1, is DSGVTQTPKHLITATGQRVTLRCSPRSGDLSVYWYQQSLDQGLQFLIQYYNGEERAKGNILERFSAQQFPDLHSELNLSSLELGDSALYFCASSVVAAPRNTEAFFGQGTRLTVV.